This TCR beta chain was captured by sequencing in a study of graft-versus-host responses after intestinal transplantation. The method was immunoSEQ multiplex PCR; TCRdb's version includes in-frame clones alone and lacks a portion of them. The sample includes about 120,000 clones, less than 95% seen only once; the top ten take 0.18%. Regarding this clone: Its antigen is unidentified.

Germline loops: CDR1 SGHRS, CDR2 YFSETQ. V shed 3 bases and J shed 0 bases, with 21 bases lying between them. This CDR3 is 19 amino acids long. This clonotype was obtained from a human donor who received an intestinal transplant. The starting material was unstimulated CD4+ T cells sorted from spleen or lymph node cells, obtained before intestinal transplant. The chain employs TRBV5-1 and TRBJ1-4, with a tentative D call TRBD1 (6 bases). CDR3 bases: TGCGCCAGCAGCTATACAGGGTTCGGGGGGCTTGCAACTAATGAAAAACTGTTTTTT. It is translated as CASSYTGFGGLATNEKLFF. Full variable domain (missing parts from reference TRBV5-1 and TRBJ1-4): KAGVTQTPRYLIKTRGQQVTLSCSPISGHRSVSWYQQTPGQGLQFLFEYFSETQRNKGNFPGRFSGRQFSNSRSEMNVSTLELGDSALYLCASSYTGFGGLATNEKLFFGSGTQLSVL.